The text below deals with one T cell receptor beta chain. The antigen is undetermined. CD45RA+ naive and CD45RA-negative memory subsets were separated from CD4+ cells. The sample is drawn from a study of shared clonotypes between healthy human individuals. Whole-study findings and limits: Researchers sampled blood only, noting tissue repertoires likely differ.

The CDR3 covers 17 residues. After removal of 1 base from V and 4 bases from J, the junction contained 11 bases not matched to a gene. CDR1 SGHNT and CDR2 YENEEA come from the germline V gene. Over several immunoSEQ plates, each subset's genomic DNA was distributed in even portions. Measured with immunoSEQ multiplex PCR; TCRdb has only the in-frame clones, and not every one. The profile shows 1,100,000 or so clones, about 80% of them singletons. The sample was memory CD4+ T cells from PBMCs. As to subset: CD45RA-negative fraction. The chain carries TRBV11-3 and TRBJ2-3, with TRBD1 identical over 7 bases. The source is a man younger than 35 in good health. Some clones in this sample may be carry-over from other donors' samples. The CDR3 coding sequence is TGTGCCAGCAGCTTAGGGGGACAGTTCCCAAGCGCAGATACGCAGTATTTT. This translates into CASSLGGQFPSADTQYF.